This TCR beta chain was profiled in a study of PD-1 blockade in classical Hodgkin lymphoma (dated by TCRdb to about 2020). About the study as a whole: Nivolumab dosing was 3 mg/kg intravenously every 2 weeks, continuing until either disease progression or unacceptable toxicity. A peripheral blood immune signature of response to PD-1 blockade in classical Hodgkin lymphoma was defined using TCR beta sequencing and CyTOF. What the authors observed across the whole study: Lower diversity was seen in patients whose nivolumab began less than 1 year after ASCT, and these patients were left out of later analyses so that immune reconstitution would not confound the results. Baseline TCR diversity was reported as lower in newly diagnosed patients than in healthy donors, and lower still in relapsed/refractory patients. CD4+ but not CD8+ TCR diversity rose significantly by C4D1 (p=0.0027 vs p=0.16), most apparent in complete responders (p=0.02). Only a single clinical trial cohort was studied, and what caused the repertoire differences, possibly disease activity or prior therapy, remained undefined. Trial patients with a complete response had baseline diversity similar to that of newly diagnosed patients, while partial responders and progressors had significantly lower diversity.

Genomic DNA was isolated using the Qiagen DNeasy kit from unsorted PBMCs as well as from negatively selected CD4+ and CD8+ fractions. TCR beta CDR3 regions were subjected to amplification by immunoSEQ multiplex PCR with primers that anneal to V and J segments. A synthetic immune receptor repertoire was used to minimize amplification bias, and remaining bias was computationally removed after sequencing. As for the original processing: Custom Python scripts were used to quantify repertoire diversity as the Shannon entropy index. Unsorted, CD4+ and CD8+ repertoires were examined separately, except in combined analyses, for which CD4+ and CD8+ sequences were merged in silico. Clonal expansion was defined as a frequency increase of at least 2-fold after treatment compared with C1D1, and clones undetected at baseline were assigned a pseudocount of 0.5. Singleton clones were defined as clones with 0 or 1 copy at C1D1, and non-singleton clones were defined as clones with 2 or more copies. Clones expanded in unsorted samples were annotated as CD4+, CD8+ or unknown by matching protein sequences in sorted samples from the same patient. Diversity changes from C1D1 to C4D1 were tested in paired samples using Wilcoxon tests. Drawn from immuneACCESS, this table holds only the in-frame rearrangements with V and J called that TCRdb kept. Clones are partly lost; checked studies trace under half to an unresolved V gene and leave the rest unexplained. The V and J calls and clone size come from that table; D and trimming were worked out from the DNA. This sample is represented by some 100,000 clones; 80% to 95% of them were singletons. The ten largest account for over 2.5% of the sample.

This clone was counted between two and nine times. Its specific antigen is unknown. Per-base quality was not reported, and no clone a single base away is much larger than it. Sample time point, as interpreted from the label and publication: cycle 1 day 1 (C1D1), immediately before nivolumab initiation. Every trial patient had relapsed after autologous stem cell transplantation, and cohorts A, B and C differed in prior brentuximab vedotin exposure. The trial cohort included more than 55 patients with relapsed/refractory classical Hodgkin lymphoma, and each patient had a best overall response of complete response, partial response or progressive disease. In the multi-cohort phase II CheckMate 205 trial, trial patients received single-agent nivolumab. Best overall response was determined by an independent review committee according to the 2007 International Working Group response criteria. Trial PBMCs were collected just before the start of nivolumab (C1D1) and during therapy at cycle 2 day 1 and cycle 4 day 1. After peripheral blood was drawn into 8 mL Vacutainer Cell Preparation Tubes, PBMCs were isolated by centrifugation and then cryopreserved.

The trim is 4 bases for V and 8 bases for J, with a gap of 11 bases between the germline ends. The CDR3 contains 12 residues, cysteine and phenylalanine counted. Only the CDR3 DNA stays, 36 bases, in frame from base 1. CDR1 MDHEN and CDR2 SYDVKM are derived from the germline V gene. The input for sequencing was peripheral blood mononuclear cells (PBMCs), taken at baseline. The receptor was isolated from a human donor with classical Hodgkin lymphoma. In this chain, TRBV28 is recombined with TRBJ1-2; the D gene cannot be resolved reliably. This receptor has the CDR3 CASSSPLKGYTF. The nucleotide sequence is given as TGTGCCAGCAGTTCGCCCCTGAAGGGCTACACCTTC.